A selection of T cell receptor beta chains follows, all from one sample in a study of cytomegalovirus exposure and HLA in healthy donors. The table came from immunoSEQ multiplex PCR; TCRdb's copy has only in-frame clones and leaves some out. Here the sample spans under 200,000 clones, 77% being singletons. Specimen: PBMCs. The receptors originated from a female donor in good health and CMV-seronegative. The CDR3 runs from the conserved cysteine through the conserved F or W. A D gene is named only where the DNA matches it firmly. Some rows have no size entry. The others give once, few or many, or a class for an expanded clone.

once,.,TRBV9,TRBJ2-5,TGTGCCAGCAGCTCTCGAGCGGGTAACCAAGAGACCCAGTACTTC,CASSSRAGNQETQYF
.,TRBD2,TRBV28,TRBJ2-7,TGTGCCAGCAAAGGGGCCGTTCCGGGACTAGCGGAGAGCTACGAGCAGTACTTC,CASKGAVPGLAESYEQYF
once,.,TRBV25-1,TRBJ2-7,TGTGCCAGCAGTGAATTAGGAGGGTGGTACTTC,CASSELGGWYF
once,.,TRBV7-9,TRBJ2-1,TGTGCCAGCAGCTTAGTCGGGAATGAGCAGTTCTTC,CASSLVGNEQFF
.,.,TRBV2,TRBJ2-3,TGTGCCAGCAGTCCGGGTGAGCCAGATACGCAGTATTTT,CASSPGEPDTQYF
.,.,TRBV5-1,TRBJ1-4,TGCGCCAGCAGCTTAAACAGGGAGCGTGAAAAACTGTTTTTT,CASSLNREREKLFF
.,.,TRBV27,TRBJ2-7,TGTGCCAGCAGTGGGGGGATAGGGTCAGGGGAGCAGTACTTC,CASSGGIGSGEQYF
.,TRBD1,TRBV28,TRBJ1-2,TGTGCCAGCACGGACAGGGCCTATGGCTACACCTTC,CASTDRAYGYTF
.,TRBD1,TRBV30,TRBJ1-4,TGTGCCTGGAGTGTACAGGACTTTAGGAGAGGACAGGGGGCTCCCGGCGTGAATGAAAAACTGTTTTTT,CAWSVQDFRRGQGAPGVNEKLFF
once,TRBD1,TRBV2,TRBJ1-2,TGTGCCAGCAGTGATAGGGCAGGGGGCGGCTACACCTTC,CASSDRAGGGYTF
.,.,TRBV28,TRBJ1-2,TGTGCCAGCAGTTTAGGGCAGGGTGGCTACACCTTC,CASSLGQGGYTF
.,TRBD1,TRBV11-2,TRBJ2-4,TGTGCCAGCAGCTTAGTGACAGGGTCTTACATTCAGTACTTC,CASSLVTGSYIQYF
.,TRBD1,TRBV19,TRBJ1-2,TGTGCCAGTAGCGGCGACAGGGCGGACTATGGCTACACCTTC,CASSGDRADYGYTF
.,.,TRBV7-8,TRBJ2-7,TGTGCCAGCAGCTTAGGGCGGAACTACGAGCAGTACTTC,CASSLGRNYEQYF
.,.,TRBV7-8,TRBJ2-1,TGTGCCAGCAGCCCGGGTAATGAGCAGTTCTTC,CASSPGNEQFF
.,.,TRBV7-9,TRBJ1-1,TGTGCCAGCAGCGCTTATGGGGAGGGGAGCACTGAAGCTTTCTTT,CASSAYGEGSTEAFF
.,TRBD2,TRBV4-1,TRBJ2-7,TGCGCCAGCAGCCAACTAGCGGGAGAAAGGAGGGAGCAGTACTTC,CASSQLAGERREQYF
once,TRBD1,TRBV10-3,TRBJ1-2,TGTGCCATCAGTGGGGACAGCGCTAACTATGGCTACACCTTC,CAISGDSANYGYTF